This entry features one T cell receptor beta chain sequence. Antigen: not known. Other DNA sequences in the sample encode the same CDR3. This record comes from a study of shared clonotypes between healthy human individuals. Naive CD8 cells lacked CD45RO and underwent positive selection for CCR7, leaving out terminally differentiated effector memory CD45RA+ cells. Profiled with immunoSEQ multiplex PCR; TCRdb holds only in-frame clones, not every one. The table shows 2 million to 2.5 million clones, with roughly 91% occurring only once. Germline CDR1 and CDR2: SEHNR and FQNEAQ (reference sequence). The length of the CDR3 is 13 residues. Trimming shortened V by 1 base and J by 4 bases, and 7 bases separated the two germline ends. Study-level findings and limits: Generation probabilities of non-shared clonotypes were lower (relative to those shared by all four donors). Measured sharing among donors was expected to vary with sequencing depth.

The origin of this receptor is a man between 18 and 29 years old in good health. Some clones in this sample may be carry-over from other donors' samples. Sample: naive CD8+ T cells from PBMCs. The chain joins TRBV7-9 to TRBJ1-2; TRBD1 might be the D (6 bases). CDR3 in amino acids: CASSLETGYGYTF. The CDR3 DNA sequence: TGTGCCAGCAGCTTAGAGACAGGCTATGGCTACACCTTC.